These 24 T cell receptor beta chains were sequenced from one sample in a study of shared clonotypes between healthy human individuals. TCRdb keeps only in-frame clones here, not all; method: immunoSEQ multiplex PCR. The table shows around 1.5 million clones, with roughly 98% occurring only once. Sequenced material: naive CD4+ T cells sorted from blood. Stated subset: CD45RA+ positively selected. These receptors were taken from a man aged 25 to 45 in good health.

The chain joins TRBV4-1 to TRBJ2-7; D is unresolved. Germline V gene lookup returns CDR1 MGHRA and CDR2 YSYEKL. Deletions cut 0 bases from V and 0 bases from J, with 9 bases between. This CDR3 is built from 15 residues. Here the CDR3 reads CASSQDLADSYEQYF. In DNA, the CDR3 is TGCGCCAGCAGCCAAGATCTGGCGGACTCCTACGAGCAGTACTTC.

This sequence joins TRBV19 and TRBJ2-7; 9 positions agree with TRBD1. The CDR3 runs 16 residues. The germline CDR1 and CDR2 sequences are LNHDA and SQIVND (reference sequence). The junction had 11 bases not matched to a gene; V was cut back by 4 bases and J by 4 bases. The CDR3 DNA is TGTGCCAGTAGTACTCTACCGGGACAGGGTTCATACGAGCAGTACTTC. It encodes CASSTLPGQGSYEQYF. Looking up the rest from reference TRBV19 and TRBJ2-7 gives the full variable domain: DGGITQSPKYLFRKEGQNVTLSCEQNLNHDAMYWYRQDPGQGLRLIYYSQIVNDFQKGDIAEGYSVSREKKESFPLTVTSAQKNPTAFYLCASSTLPGQGSYEQYFGPGTRLTVT.

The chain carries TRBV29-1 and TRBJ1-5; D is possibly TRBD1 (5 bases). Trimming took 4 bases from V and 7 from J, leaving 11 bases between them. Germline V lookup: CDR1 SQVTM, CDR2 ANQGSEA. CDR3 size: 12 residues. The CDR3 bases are TGCAGCGTTGGGGGGTCCGGCCAGCCCCAGCATTTT. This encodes CSVGGSGQPQHF.

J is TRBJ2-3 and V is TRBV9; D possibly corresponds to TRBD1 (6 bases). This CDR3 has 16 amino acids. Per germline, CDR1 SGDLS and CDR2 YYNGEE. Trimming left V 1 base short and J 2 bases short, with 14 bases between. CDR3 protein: CASSVSQTGLTDTQYF. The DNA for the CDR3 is TGTGCCAGCAGCGTATCCCAGACAGGACTCACAGATACGCAGTATTTT.

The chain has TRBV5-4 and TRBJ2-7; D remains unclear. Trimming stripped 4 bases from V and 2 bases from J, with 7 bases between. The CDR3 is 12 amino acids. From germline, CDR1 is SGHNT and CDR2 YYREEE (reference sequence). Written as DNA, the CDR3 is TGTGCCAGCAGCAAATATACCTACGAGCAGTACTTC. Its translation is CASSKYTYEQYF.

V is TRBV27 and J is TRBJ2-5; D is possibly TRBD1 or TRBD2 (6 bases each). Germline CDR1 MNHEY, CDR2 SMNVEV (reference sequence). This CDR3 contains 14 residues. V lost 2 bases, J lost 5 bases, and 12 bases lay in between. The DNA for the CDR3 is TGTGCCAGCAGTTTAACGAGGAGGGGGGAGACCCAGTACTTC. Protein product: CASSLTRRGETQYF.

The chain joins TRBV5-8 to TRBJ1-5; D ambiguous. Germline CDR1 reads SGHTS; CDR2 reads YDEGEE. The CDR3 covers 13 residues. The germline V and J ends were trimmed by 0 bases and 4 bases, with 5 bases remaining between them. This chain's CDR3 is CASSLGWNQPQHF. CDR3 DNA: TGTGCCAGCAGCTTGGGTTGGAATCAGCCCCAGCATTTT.

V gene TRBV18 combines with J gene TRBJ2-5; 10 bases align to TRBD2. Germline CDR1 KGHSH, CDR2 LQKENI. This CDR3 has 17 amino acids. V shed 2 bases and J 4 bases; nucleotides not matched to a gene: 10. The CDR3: CASSPLAGGRSGETQYF. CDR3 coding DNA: TGTGCCAGCTCACCATTAGCGGGAGGCAGGTCGGGAGAGACCCAGTACTTC.

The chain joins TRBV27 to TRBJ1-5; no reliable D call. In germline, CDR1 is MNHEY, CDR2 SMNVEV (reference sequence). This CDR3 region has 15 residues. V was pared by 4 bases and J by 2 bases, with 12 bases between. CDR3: CASSSDGIRNQPQHF. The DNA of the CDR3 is TGTGCCAGCAGTTCTGATGGGATCCGCAATCAGCCCCAGCATTTT.

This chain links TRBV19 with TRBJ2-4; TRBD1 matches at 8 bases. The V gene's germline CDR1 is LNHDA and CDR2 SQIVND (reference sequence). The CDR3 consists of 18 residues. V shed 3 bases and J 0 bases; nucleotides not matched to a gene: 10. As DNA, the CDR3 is TGTGCCAGTAGTATGCGATCCAGGGGGCCCATAGCCAAAAACATTCAGTACTTC. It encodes CASSMRSRGPIAKNIQYF.

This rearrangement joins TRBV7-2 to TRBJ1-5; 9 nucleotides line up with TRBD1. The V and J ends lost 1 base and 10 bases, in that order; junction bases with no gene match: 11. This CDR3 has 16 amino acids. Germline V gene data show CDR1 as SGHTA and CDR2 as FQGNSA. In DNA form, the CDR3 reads TGTGCCAGCAGCTTAGAGGGAGTCGGGACAGGGTTTCCCCAGCATTTT. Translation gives CASSLEGVGTGFPQHF.

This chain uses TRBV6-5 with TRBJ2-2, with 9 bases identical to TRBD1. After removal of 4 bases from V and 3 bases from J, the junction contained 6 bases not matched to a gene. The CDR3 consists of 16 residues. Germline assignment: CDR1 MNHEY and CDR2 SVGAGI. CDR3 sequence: CASSSSGTGYTGELFF. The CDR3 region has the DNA TGTGCCAGCAGTTCGTCCGGGACAGGGTACACCGGGGAGCTGTTTTTT.

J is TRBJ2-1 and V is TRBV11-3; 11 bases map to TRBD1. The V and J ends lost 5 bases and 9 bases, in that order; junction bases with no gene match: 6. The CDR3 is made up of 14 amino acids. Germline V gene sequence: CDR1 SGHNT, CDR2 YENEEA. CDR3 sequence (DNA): TGTGCCAGCAGCCCAGGACAGGGGGCGCGTGAGCAGTTCTTC. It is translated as CASSPGQGAREQFF.

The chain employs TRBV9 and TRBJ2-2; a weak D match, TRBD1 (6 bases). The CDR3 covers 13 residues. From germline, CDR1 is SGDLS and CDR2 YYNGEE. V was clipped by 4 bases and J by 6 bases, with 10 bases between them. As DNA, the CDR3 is TGTGCCAGCAGCACCAGGACAGCCGGGGAGCTGTTTTTT. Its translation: CASSTRTAGELFF.

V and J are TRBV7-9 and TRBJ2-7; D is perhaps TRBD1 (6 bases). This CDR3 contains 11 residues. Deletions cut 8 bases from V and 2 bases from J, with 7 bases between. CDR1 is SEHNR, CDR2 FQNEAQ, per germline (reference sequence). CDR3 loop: CASQGTYEQYF. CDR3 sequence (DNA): TGTGCCAGCCAGGGGACCTACGAGCAGTACTTC.

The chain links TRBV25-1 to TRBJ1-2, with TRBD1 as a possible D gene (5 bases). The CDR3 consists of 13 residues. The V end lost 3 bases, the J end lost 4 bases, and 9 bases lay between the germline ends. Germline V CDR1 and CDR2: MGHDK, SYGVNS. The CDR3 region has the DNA TGTGCCAGCAGTGAGGGGACCTTCTATGGCTACACCTTC. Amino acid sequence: CASSEGTFYGYTF.

The CDR3 protein is CASSYSGRWSSYEQYF. As DNA, the CDR3 is TGTGCCAGCAGTTACTCGGGAAGGTGGAGCTCCTACGAGCAGTACTTC. The V gene is TRBV6-5, the J gene TRBJ2-7; no definite D call. The germline gives CDR1 MNHEY, CDR2 SVGAGI. Deletions cut 0 bases from V and 0 bases from J, with 12 bases between. This CDR3 spans 16 amino acids.

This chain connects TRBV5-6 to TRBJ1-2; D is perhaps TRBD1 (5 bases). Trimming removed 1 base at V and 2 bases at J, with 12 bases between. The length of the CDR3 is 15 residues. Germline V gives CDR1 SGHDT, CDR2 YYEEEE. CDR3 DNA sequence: TGTGCCAGCAGCTTGTCGGGCAGGGCGAACTATGGCTACACCTTC. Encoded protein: CASSLSGRANYGYTF. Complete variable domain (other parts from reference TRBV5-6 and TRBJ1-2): DAGVTQSPTHLIKTRGQQVTLRCSPKSGHDTVSWYQQALGQGPQFIFQYYEEEERQRGNFPDRFSGHQFPNYSSELNVNALLLGDSALYLCASSLSGRANYGYTFGSGTRLTVV.

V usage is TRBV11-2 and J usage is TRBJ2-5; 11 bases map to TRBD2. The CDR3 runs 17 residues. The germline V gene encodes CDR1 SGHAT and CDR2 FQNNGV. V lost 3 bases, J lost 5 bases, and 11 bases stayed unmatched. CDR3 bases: TGTGCCAGCAGCTTCCCCTATAGCGGGAGGGCCCGGGAGACCCAGTACTTC. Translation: CASSFPYSGRARETQYF.

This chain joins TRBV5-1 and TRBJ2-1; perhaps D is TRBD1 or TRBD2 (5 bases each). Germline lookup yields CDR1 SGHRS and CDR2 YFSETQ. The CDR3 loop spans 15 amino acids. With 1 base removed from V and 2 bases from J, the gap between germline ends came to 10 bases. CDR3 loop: CASSLTGPTYNEQFF. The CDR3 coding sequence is TGCGCCAGCAGCTTGACGGGACCCACCTACAATGAGCAGTTCTTC.

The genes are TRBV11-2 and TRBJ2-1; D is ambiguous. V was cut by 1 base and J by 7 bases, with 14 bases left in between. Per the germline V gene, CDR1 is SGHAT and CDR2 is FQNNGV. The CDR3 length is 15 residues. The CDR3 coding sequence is TGTGCCAGCAGCTTAGCCGCCGCGCTGGGGAATGAGCAGTTCTTC. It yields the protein CASSLAAALGNEQFF.

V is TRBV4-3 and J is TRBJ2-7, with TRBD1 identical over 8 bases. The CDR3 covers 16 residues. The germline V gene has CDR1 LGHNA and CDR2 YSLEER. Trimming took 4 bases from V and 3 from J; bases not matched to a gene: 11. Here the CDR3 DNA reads TGCGCCAGCAGCCCAGGGGGCCTCACCTCTGTCTACGAGCAGTACTTC. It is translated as CASSPGGLTSVYEQYF.

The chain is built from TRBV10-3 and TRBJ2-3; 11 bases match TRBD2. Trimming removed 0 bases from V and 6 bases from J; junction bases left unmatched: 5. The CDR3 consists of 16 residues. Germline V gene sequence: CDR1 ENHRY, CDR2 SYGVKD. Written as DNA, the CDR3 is TGTGCCATCAGTGAGTCGGAAACTAGCGGGAGTGATACGCAGTATTTT. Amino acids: CAISESETSGSDTQYF.

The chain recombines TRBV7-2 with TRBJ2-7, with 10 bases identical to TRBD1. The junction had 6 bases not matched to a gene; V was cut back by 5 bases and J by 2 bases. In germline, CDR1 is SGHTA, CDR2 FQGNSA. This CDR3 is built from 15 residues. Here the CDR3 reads CASSRQGASTYEQYF. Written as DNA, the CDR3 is TGTGCCAGCAGCAGACAGGGGGCGTCGACCTACGAGCAGTACTTC.